The rows below give T cell receptor beta chains drawn from one sample of a study of blood T cell repertoires in COVID-19. The protocol was immunoSEQ multiplex PCR, while the TCRdb copy is restricted to in-frame clones and leaves out a portion. The repertoire holds a few hundred thousand clones, with 75% to 90% as singletons. Material: peripheral blood. These receptor sequences come from a woman of 80 years or more with COVID-19, enrolled during active disease. The CDR3 runs from the conserved cysteine through the conserved F or W. D genes are given only for firm matches. Only part of the rows carry a size: once, few, many, or a class if the clone is expanded.

j_gene	d_gene	v_gene	abundance	CDR3nt	CDR3aa
TRBJ2-1	NA	TRBV5-1	once	TGCGCCAGCGGCGTGTCCAGGGTGGAGCAGTTCTTC	CASGVSRVEQFF
TRBJ1-5	TRBD1	TRBV5-5	NA	TGTGCCAGCAGCCAGACAGGGGTGGGTCAGCCCCAGCATTTT	CASSQTGVGQPQHF
TRBJ2-5	TRBD1	TRBV29-1	NA	TGCAGCGGACGCCGGACAGGGGTCCAAGAGACCCAGTACTTC	CSGRRTGVQETQYF
TRBJ2-3	NA	TRBV21-1	NA	TGTGCCAGCAGCAAAGGGGCAGCGGGAGTGGTTCCAAGCACAGATACGCAGTATTTT	CASSKGAAGVVPSTDTQYF
TRBJ1-6	NA	TRBV28	NA	TGTGCCAGCAGCCTAGGGGCTTCAAGGGGTAATTCACCCCTCCACTTT	CASSLGASRGNSPLHF
TRBJ1-3	NA	TRBV4-1	NA	TGCGCCAGCAGCCAAGTTGGAGGAGGTGGGAAAGCTGGAAACACCATATATTTT	CASSQVGGGGKAGNTIYF
TRBJ1-3	NA	TRBV11-2	NA	TGTGCCAGCAGCGTCTCGCAGGGTTCTGGAAACACCATATATTTT	CASSVSQGSGNTIYF
TRBJ1-6	TRBD1	TRBV5-1	few	TGCGCCAGCAGCTTGCTCGGGACAGGTCCCCCTAGCTCCTATAATTCACCCCTCCACTTT	CASSLLGTGPPSSYNSPLHF
TRBJ1-5	TRBD1	TRBV2	NA	TGTGCCAGCAGTAAGCGGGGACAGGGTGATCAGCCCCAGCATTTT	CASSKRGQGDQPQHF
TRBJ2-5	NA	TRBV7-9	NA	TGTGCCAGCAGCTTACAAACAGGGCGGGAAGAGACCCAGTACTTC	CASSLQTGREETQYF
TRBJ1-2	NA	TRBV6-2/TRBV6-3	NA	TGTGCCAGCAACCCGGGCTCCCTTTATGGCTACACCTTC	CASNPGSLYGYTF